This TCR beta chain comes out of a study of human T cells and chemical hapten exposure. Time point given: patch test 2, 6 weeks after DPC sensitization. Treatment indicated: therapeutic diphenylcyclopropenone sensitization with weekly scalp DPC. At patch-test visits, sampling came before the patch test. Study-wide findings and caveats: TCRs at high frequency, those above 1 in 1000, did not change with DPC sensitization.

MiXCR, applied by TCRdb to the RACE reads, yields one record per CDR3 protein. This sample has 360,000 or so distinct CDR3 sequences, with around 6% found just once. Looked up from germline, CDR1 is MNHEY and CDR2 is SVGEGT. V was trimmed by 8 bases and J by 3 bases, leaving 18 bases between them. This CDR3 is built from 15 residues. This clonotype was counted many times. The target antigen is unknown. Sequenced here: whole blood, sampled in connection with sensitization to the hapten diphenylcyclopropenone (DPC). The chain combines TRBV6-2 or TRBV6-3 with TRBJ2-3; D may be TRBD2 (6 bases). The sequence was obtained from a woman aged 18-29 years with alopecia areata. Some clones in this sample may be carry-over from other donors' samples. The CDR3 loop is CASFPGRDGTDTQYF. The CDR3 DNA follows: TGTGCCAGCTTTCCCGGGCGGGATGGGACAGATACGCAGTATTTT.